These 5 T cell receptor beta chains were all obtained from the same sample, sequenced in a study of shared clonotypes between healthy human individuals. TCRdb keeps only in-frame clones here, not all; method: immunoSEQ multiplex PCR. The sample consists of 2 million to 3 million clones, around nine tenths of them appearing once. The specimen sequenced was naive CD4+ T cells sorted from blood. Subset specified: CD45RA+ positively selected. All receptors come from a man aged 18-30 years in good health.

The chain is built from TRBV30 and TRBJ1-2; no clear D. V lost 1 base and J 6 bases, leaving 12 bases between the germline ends. The CDR3 extends over 13 amino acids. Germline CDR1 reads GTSNPN; CDR2 reads SVGIG (reference sequence). CDR3 loop: CAWSGHFADGYTF. The CDR3 DNA reads as TGTGCCTGGAGTGGACATTTCGCTGATGGCTACACCTTC.

This chain joins TRBV10-3 and TRBJ2-7; D may be TRBD1 or TRBD2 (5 bases each). The germline V gene has CDR1 ENHRY and CDR2 SYGVKD. The V and J ends lost 10 bases and 7 bases respectively, with 20 bases between them. This CDR3 comprises 13 residues. The DNA of the CDR3 is TGTGCCACATCAGGGTTCGGGGAAGGGGAGCAGTACTTC. This codes for CATSGFGEGEQYF.

The chain recombines TRBV14 with TRBJ1-4, with 8 bases fitting TRBD1. J lost 3 bases, V lost 6 bases, and 3 bases had no gene match. The CDR3 has 14 amino acids. CDR1 and CDR2 (germline): SGHDN, FVKESK. The DNA of the CDR3 is TGTGCCAGCAGACCGACAGGGGCTAATGAAAAACTGTTTTTT. This gives the protein CASRPTGANEKLFF. The variable domain in full, completed from reference TRBV14 and TRBJ1-4, reads EAGVTQFPSHSVIEKGQTVTLRCDPISGHDNLYWYRRVMGKEIKFLLHFVKESKQDESGMPNNRFLAERTGGTYSTLKVQPAELEDSGVYFCASRPTGANEKLFFGSGTQLSVL.

This clone has only one observation. This chain connects TRBV9 to TRBJ2-1; TRBD1 matches at 8 bases. The CDR3 contains 15 residues. CDR1 is SGDLS and CDR2 is YYNGEE in the germline V gene. V gave up 2 bases and J gave up 8 bases; unmatched junction bases: 9. CDR3 region: CASSVSHGQGHEQFF. DNA of the CDR3: TGTGCCAGCAGCGTTAGCCATGGACAGGGCCATGAGCAGTTCTTC.

This sequence joins TRBV11-2 and TRBJ2-5, with 8 bases aligning to TRBD2. There are 14 residues in the CDR3. From germline, CDR1 is SGHAT and CDR2 FQNNGV. Trimming removed 5 bases from V and 4 bases from J; junction bases left unmatched: 6. CDR3 in amino acids: CASSPPGGSETQYF. Written as DNA, the CDR3 is TGTGCCAGCAGCCCCCCGGGGGGGTCAGAGACCCAGTACTTC.